This T cell receptor (beta chain) came from a study of cytomegalovirus exposure and HLA in healthy donors. Whole-study results and caveats: Likely technical artifact: a cluster of highly shared sequence variants. Reports described diagnosis of cytomegalovirus status by the classifier as highly specific and sensitive. Specificity for CMV antigens was confirmed in vitro for a few of the CMV-associated chains.

Healthy donors of bone marrow made up the group. As to this clone: Its specificity is not known.

Researchers ran the PCR with 60 Vbeta and 13 Jbeta primers. Sequencing was performed with immunoSEQ multiplex PCR; in TCRdb, only in-frame clones are kept and a portion is missing. The sample shows 60,000 to 65,000 clones, around 75% of them seen only once. The CDR3 contains 17 residues. Trimming took 4 bases from V and 4 from J; bases not matched to a gene: 12. CDR1 and CDR2 from the germline V gene are LGHNA and YNFKEQ. The chain is built from TRBV4-2 and TRBJ2-5; the match to TRBD2 covers 10 bases. The TCR was taken from a woman aged 35 to 49 in good health and CMV-seropositive. The sample taken for sequencing was PBMCs. The chain's CDR3 is CASSPGGAGGWGETQYF. In DNA, the CDR3 is TGTGCCAGCAGCCCCGGGGGAGCGGGGGGGTGGGGAGAGACCCAGTACTTC.